The 5 T cell receptor beta chains presented below share a single source sample, sequenced in a study of cytomegalovirus exposure and HLA in healthy donors. Primers: 60 Vbeta forward and 13 Jbeta reverse. Profiling relied on immunoSEQ multiplex PCR, and the TCRdb table lists in-frame clones only, not all of them. This table has 150,000 to 200,000 clones, 77% appearing once. Material: PBMCs. Receptors were obtained from a woman aged 60-75 years in good health and CMV-seropositive.

In its sample, this clone was seen once. The rearrangement links TRBV6-1 to TRBJ2-5; the D gene is possibly TRBD2 (6 bases). Germline CDR1 is MNHNS and CDR2 is SASEGT. Deletions cut 8 bases from V and 9 bases from J, with 10 bases between. This CDR3 contains 10 residues. CDR3 in amino acids: CASRRRAQYF. As DNA, the CDR3 is TGTGCCAGCCGACGGAGGGCCCAGTACTTC.

This clone was found a few times. The chain couples TRBV7-9 to TRBJ2-7; possibly TRBD2 for D (5 bases). The V gene's germline CDR1 is SEHNR and CDR2 FQNEAQ (reference sequence). There are 14 residues in the CDR3. V lost 3 bases, J lost 3 bases, and 12 bases lay in between. Here the CDR3 reads CASSFQQSGYEQYF. As DNA, the CDR3 is TGTGCCAGCAGCTTTCAACAGAGCGGCTACGAGCAGTACTTC.

The chain joins TRBV27 to TRBJ1-6, with TRBD1 matching over 7 bases. The CDR3 spans 16 residues. From germline, CDR1 is MNHEY and CDR2 SMNVEV (reference sequence). The junction had 10 bases not matched to a gene; V was cut back by 5 bases and J by 6 bases. The CDR3 protein is CASSITPGTVNSPLHF. The CDR3 nucleotides read TGTGCCAGCAGTATAACTCCCGGGACAGTTAATTCACCCCTCCACTTT.

The rearrangement joins TRBV7-9 to TRBJ2-1; D not resolved. Germline V gene sequence: CDR1 SEHNR, CDR2 FQNEAQ (reference sequence). With 3 bases removed from V and 4 bases from J, the gap between germline ends came to 13 bases. CDR3 size: 15 residues. The CDR3 nucleotides read TGTGCCAGCAGCTTTGCCAGGTCCCTTTACAATGAGCAGTTCTTC. Amino acids: CASSFARSLYNEQFF.

This clone was found once. The chain joins TRBV5-1 to TRBJ2-5; D uncertain. V gave up 3 bases and J gave up 2 bases, with 5 bases separating them. Germline loops: CDR1 SGHRS, CDR2 YFSETQ. The CDR3 contains 12 residues. As DNA, the CDR3 is TGCGCCAGCAGCTGGCTTCAAGAGACCCAGTACTTC. It encodes CASSWLQETQYF.